This T cell receptor beta chain originates from a study of T cells after yellow fever vaccination. Study background: The authors prepared low-cell-number fractions using SMART-Seq v4 Ultra Low Input. Study-wide findings and caveats: Post-booster repertoires contained most primary-vaccination clones again (96% CD4, approximately 88% CD8). Repertoires obtained by FACS sorting could include abundant clonotypes that entered as contaminants from the bulk population. Just a small share of clonotypes turned up in the CD4 compartment as well as the CD8 compartment.

CDR1 is MNHEY, CDR2 SVGAGI, per germline. The CDR3 has 14 amino acids. Deletions cut 6 bases from V and 0 bases from J, with 11 bases between. The sample holds a few counts of this clonotype. Its antigen is unidentified. TCRdb re-analysed the 5' RACE reads in MiXCR, keeping a single row per CDR3 protein. Of a few hundred thousand distinct CDR3 sequences in the sample, about 5.2% are singletons; the top ten hold roughly 3.5%. V is TRBV6-5 and J is TRBJ2-5; D may be TRBD1 (6 bases). The TCR was taken from a man aged 18 to 35 who received the YFV17D yellow fever vaccine. Sequenced material: CD4+ T cells sorted from PBMCs, taken on the day of the yellow fever booster vaccination. The CDR3 spells CASRKTGHQETQYF. Written as DNA, the CDR3 is TGTGCCAGCAGGAAGACAGGCCACCAAGAGACCCAGTACTTC.